This T cell receptor (beta chain) was obtained from a study of blood T cells in healthy people across ages. V shed 0 bases and J shed 6 bases, with 14 bases lying between them. CDR3 length equals 15 residues. Germline CDR1 and CDR2: SGHRS and YFSETQ. Combining a sample-barcoded 5' primer with a J-beta primer mix, a second PCR ran for about 6 to 12 cycles. TCRdb called the 5' RACE reads again in MiXCR, with one record for every CDR3 protein. The data hold around 1,100,000 distinct CDR3 sequences, with approximately 38% observed a single time. The chain uses TRBV5-1 and TRBJ2-3; tentatively, D is TRBD1 (5 bases). The specimen sequenced was blood. This TCR was sampled from a man aged 18 to 30 in good health. CDR3 DNA: TGCGCCAGCAGCTTGGCCGATCCTACAGGCGATACGCAGTATTTT. Translating gives CASSLADPTGDTQYF.